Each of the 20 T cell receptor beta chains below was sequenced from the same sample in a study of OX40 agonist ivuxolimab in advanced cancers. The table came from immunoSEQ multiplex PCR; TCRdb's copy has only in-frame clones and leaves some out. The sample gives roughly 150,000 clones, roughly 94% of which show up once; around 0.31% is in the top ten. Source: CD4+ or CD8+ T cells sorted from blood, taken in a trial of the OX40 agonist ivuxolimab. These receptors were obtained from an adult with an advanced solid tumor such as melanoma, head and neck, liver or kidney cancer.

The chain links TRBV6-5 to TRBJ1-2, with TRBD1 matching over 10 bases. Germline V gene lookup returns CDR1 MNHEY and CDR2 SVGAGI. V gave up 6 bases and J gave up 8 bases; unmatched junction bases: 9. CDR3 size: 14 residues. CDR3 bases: TGTGCCAGCAGCGAAAATTGGGACAGGGGCGGCTACACCTTC. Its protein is CASSENWDRGGYTF.

CDR3 sequence (DNA): TGTGCCAGCAGATTCGACAGGGGGCACGAGCAGTACTTC. As protein: CASRFDRGHEQYF. The chain employs TRBV6-5 and TRBJ2-7, with 10 nucleotides matching TRBD1. Germline V gene sequence: CDR1 MNHEY, CDR2 SVGAGI. J gave up 5 bases and V 6 bases, and 4 bases lay outside the gene matches. This CDR3 spans 13 amino acids.

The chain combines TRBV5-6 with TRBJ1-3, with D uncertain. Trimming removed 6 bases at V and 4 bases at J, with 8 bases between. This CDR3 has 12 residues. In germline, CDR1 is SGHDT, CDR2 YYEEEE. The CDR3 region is CASKGWGNTIYF. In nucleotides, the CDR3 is TGTGCCAGCAAGGGCTGGGGAAACACCATATATTTT.

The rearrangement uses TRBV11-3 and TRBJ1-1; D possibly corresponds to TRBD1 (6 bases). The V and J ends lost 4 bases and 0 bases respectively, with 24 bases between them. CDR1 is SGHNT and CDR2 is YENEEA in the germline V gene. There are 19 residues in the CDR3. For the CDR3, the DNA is TGTGCCAGCAGCTCGATTGGTGGACAGAACACTCCTATGAACACTGAAGCTTTCTTT. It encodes CASSSIGGQNTPMNTEAFF.

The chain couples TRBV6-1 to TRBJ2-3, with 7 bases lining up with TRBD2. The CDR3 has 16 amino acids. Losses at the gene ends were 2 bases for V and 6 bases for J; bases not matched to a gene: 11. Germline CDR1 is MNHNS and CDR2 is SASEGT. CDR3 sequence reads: CASSEPGRGGLDTQYF. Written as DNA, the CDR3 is TGTGCCAGCAGTGAACCGGGGCGGGGAGGGTTGGATACGCAGTATTTT.

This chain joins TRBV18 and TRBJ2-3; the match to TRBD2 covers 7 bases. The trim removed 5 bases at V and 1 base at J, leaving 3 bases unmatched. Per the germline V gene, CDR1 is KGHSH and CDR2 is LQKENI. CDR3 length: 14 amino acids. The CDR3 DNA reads TGTGCCAGCTCAGTAACTAGCGGCACAGATACGCAGTATTTT. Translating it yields CASSVTSGTDTQYF. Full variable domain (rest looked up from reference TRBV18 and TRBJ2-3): NAGVMQNPRHLVRRRGQEARLRCSPMKGHSHVYWYRQLPEEGLKFMVYLQKENIIDESGMPKERFSAEFPKEGPSILRIQQVVRGDSAAYFCASSVTSGTDTQYFGPGTRLTVL.

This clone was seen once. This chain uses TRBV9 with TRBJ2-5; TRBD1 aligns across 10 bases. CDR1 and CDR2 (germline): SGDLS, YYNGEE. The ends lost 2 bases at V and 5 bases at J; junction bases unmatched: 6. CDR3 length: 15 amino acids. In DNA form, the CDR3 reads TGTGCCAGCAGCGTCGGGGACAGGGGTTGGGAGACCCAGTACTTC. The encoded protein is CASSVGDRGWETQYF.

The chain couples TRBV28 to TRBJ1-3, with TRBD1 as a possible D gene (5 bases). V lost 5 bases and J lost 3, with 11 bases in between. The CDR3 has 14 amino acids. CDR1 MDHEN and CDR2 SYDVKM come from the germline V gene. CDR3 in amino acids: CASSDQGGGNTIYF. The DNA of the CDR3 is TGTGCCAGCAGTGACCAGGGTGGTGGAAACACCATATATTTT.

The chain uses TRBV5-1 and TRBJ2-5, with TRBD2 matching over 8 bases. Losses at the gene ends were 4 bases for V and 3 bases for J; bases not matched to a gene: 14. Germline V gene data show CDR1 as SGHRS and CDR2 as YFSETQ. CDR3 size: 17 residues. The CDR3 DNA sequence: TGCGCCAGCAGCGGGGAATCAAGCGGGGGACTTGAAGAGACCCAGTACTTC. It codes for CASSGESSGGLEETQYF.

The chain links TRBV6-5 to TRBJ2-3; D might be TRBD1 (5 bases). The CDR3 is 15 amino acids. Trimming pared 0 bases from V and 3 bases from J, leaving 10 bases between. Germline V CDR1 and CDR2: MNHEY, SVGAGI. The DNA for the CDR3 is TGTGCCAGCAGTTACTCGGGGCTACGGACAGATACGCAGTATTTT. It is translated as CASSYSGLRTDTQYF.

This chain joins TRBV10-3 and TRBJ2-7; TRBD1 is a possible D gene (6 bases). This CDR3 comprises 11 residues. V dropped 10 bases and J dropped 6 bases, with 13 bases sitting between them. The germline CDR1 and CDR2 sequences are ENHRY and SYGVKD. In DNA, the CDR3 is TGTGCCACCGACCAGGGGTTCGAGCAGTACTTC. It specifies CATDQGFEQYF.

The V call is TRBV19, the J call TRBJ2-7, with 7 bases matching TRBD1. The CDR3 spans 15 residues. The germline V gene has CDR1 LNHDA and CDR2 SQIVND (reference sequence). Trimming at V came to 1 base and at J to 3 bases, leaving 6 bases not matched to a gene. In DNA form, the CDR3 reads TGTGCCAGTAGTATAGTGGGCCAGGGGGTCTACGAGCAGTACTTC. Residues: CASSIVGQGVYEQYF.

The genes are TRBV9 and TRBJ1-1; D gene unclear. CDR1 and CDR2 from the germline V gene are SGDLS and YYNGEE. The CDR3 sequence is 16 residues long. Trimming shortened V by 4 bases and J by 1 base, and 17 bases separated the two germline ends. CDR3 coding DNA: TGTGCCAGCAGCTCCCAGCAACGGTGGGGGAACACTGAAGCTTTCTTT. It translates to CASSSQQRWGNTEAFF.

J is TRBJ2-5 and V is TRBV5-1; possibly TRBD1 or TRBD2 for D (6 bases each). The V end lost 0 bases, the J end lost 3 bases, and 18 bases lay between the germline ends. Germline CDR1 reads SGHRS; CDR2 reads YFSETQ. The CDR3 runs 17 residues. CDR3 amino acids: CASSLGLQGGVEETQYF. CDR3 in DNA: TGCGCCAGCAGCTTGGGGCTACAGGGAGGAGTAGAAGAGACCCAGTACTTC.

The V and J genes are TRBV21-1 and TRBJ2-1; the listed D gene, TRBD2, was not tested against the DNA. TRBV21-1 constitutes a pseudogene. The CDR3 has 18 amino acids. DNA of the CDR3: TGTGCCAGCAGCCCCCAACGGACTAGCGGGAGGGGTACCGATGAGCAGTTCTTC. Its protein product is CASSPQRTSGRGTDEQFF.

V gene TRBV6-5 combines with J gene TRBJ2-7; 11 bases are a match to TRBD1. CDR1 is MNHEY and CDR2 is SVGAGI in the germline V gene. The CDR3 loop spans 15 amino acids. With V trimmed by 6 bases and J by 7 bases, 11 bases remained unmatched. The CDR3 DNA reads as TGTGCCAGCAGCCTTACCGGGACAGGGGGTTTTGAGCAGTACTTC. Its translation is CASSLTGTGGFEQYF.

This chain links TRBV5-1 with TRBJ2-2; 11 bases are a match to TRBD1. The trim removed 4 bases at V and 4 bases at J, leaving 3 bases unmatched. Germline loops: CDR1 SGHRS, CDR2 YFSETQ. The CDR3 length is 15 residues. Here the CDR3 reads CASSPGTGGTGELFF. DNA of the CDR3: TGCGCCAGCAGCCCCGGGACAGGGGGCACCGGGGAGCTGTTTTTT.

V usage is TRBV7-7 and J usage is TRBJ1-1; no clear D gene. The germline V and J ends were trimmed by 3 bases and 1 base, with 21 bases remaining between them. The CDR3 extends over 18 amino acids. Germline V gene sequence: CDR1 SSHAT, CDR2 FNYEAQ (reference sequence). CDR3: CASSFAPQESGGNTEAFF. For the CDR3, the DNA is TGTGCCAGCAGCTTTGCCCCGCAGGAATCCGGAGGGAACACTGAAGCTTTCTTT.

CDR3 in amino acids: CASSLGTSGGVYQETQYF. CDR3 coding DNA: TGTGCCAGCAGCTTAGGGACTAGCGGGGGGGTGTACCAAGAGACCCAGTACTTC. The V and J genes are TRBV11-2 and TRBJ2-5; 15 positions agree with TRBD2. The CDR3 has 18 amino acids. Germline trimming cut 1 base from V and 0 bases from J; bases unmatched to any gene: 3. Germline CDR1 reads SGHAT; CDR2 reads FQNNGV.

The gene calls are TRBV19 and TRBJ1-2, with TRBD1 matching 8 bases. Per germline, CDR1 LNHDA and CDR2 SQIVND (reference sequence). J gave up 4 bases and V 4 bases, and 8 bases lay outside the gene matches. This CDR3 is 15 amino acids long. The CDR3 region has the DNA TGTGCCAGTAGTACGCCGGGACAGGAGACCTATGGCTACACCTTC. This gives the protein CASSTPGQETYGYTF.